This T cell receptor beta chain was observed in a study of vaccination and CD4 T cells after COVID-19. Noted treatment: roughly 10-day PBMC culture with coronavirus spike peptide pools or control peptides (ViraFEST assay). Note on this clonotype: Its cognate antigen is unknown.

The study sequenced cultured CD4+ T cell DNA using the Oncomine TCR Beta short-read assay. MiXCR, run by TCRdb on the PCR reads, gives a single entry per CDR3 protein. The sample holds fewer than 20,000 distinct CDR3 sequences, roughly half seen once. CDR1 and CDR2 (germline): KGHSH, LQKENI. The CDR3 sequence is 13 residues long. V was clipped by 4 bases and J by 0 bases, with 6 bases between them. This TCR came from a human donor who had recovered from COVID-19. Sequenced: CD4+ T cells from blood, cultured in vitro. This chain links TRBV18 with TRBJ1-1; D ambiguous. The CDR3 DNA is TGTGCCAGCTCACTCGACTTGAACACTGAAGCTTTCTTT. Residues: CASSLDLNTEAFF.